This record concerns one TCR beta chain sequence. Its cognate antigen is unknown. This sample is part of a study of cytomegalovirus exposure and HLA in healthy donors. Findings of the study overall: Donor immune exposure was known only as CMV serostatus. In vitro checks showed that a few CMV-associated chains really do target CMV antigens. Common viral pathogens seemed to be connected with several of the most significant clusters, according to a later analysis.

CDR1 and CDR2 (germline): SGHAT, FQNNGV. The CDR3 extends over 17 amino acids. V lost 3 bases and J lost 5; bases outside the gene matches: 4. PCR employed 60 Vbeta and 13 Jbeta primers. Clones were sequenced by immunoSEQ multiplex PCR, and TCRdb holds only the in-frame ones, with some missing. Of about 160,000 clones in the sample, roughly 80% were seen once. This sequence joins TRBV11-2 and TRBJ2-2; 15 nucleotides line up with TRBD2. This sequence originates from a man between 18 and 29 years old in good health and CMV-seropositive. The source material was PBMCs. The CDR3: CASSFGLAGGRTGELFF. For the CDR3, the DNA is TGTGCCAGCAGCTTCGGACTAGCGGGAGGGCGGACCGGGGAGCTGTTTTTT.